One sample yielded the 10 T cell receptor beta chains listed below, sequenced in a study of cytomegalovirus exposure and HLA in healthy donors (dated by TCRdb to between 2016 and 2019). The library was obtained by the immunoSEQ multiplex PCR assay. For the multiplex PCR, a mixture combining 60 forward primers for TCR Vbeta segments and 13 reverse primers for TCR Jbeta segments was used. TCRdb holds this immuneACCESS table with in-frame rearrangements only. Some clones are missing; in checked studies, unresolved V genes explain under half, and the rest has no known cause. For this sample there are fewer than 200,000 clones; over 60% appear just once. Clones ranked in the top ten supply over 1.2% of the sample. Sequencing was performed on PBMCs. The receptors originated from a girl aged 10-17 years in good health and CMV-seronegative.

The chain employs TRBV27 and TRBJ1-4; TRBD1 might be the D (6 bases). The CDR3 is 14 residues long. V was shortened by 5 bases and J by 8 bases, with 15 bases between the two germline ends. The germline V gene encodes CDR1 MNHEY and CDR2 SMNVEV (reference sequence). The CDR3 loop reads CASSLWGRDEKLFF. DNA of the CDR3: TGTGCCAGCAGTCTATGGGGGCGAGACGAAAAACTGTTTTTT.

The J gene is TRBJ1-3, the V gene TRBV4-1, with 7 bases aligning to TRBD1. CDR1 MGHRA and CDR2 YSYEKL come from the germline V gene. The ends lost 5 bases at V and 0 bases at J; junction bases unmatched: 16. CDR3 length: 19 amino acids. The DNA for the CDR3 is TGCGCCAGCAGCGGTCCCACCCGTGCGGGACAGTACTCTGGAAACACCATATATTTT. Translated, it gives CASSGPTRAGQYSGNTIYF.

This clone was found once. The rearrangement uses TRBV5-4 and TRBJ2-1, with 11 bases aligning to TRBD2. The germline gives CDR1 SGHNT, CDR2 YYREEE (reference sequence). J was trimmed by 8 bases and V by 2 bases; bases with no gene match: 12. The CDR3 is 17 amino acids. The CDR3 DNA follows: TGTGCCAGCAGCTTTCGGGTCTTAGCGGGGGGGTTGGATGAGCAGTTCTTC. Its translation: CASSFRVLAGGLDEQFF.

The rearrangement joins TRBV7-2 to TRBJ2-7, with 11 positions matching TRBD2. V gave up 5 bases and J gave up 0 bases; unmatched junction bases: 3. The germline V gene has CDR1 SGHTA and CDR2 FQGNSA. The CDR3 totals 15 residues. The CDR3 DNA reads TGTGCCAGCAGCCTTAGCGGGGGGGACTCCTACGAGCAGTACTTC. Its translation: CASSLSGGDSYEQYF. Using reference TRBV7-2 and TRBJ2-7 for the parts outside the CDR3, the full variable domain is GAGVSQSPSNKVTEKGKDVELRCDPISGHTALYWYRQSLGQGLEFLIYFQGNSAPDKSGLPSDRFSAERTGGSVSTLTIQRTQQEDSAVYLCASSLSGGDSYEQYFGPGTRLTVT.

The chain's CDR3 is CASSEWIRNSGRPQHF. Here the CDR3 DNA reads TGTGCCAGCAGCGAATGGATTAGAAATTCCGGGAGGCCCCAGCATTTT. The chain couples TRBV6-1 to TRBJ1-5; D remains unclear. The V and J ends lost 6 bases and 9 bases respectively, with 24 bases between them. Looked up from germline, CDR1 is MNHNS and CDR2 is SASEGT. The CDR3 runs to 16 residues.

The rearrangement joins TRBV2 to TRBJ2-3, with 10 nucleotides matching TRBD2. Per germline, CDR1 SNHLY and CDR2 FYNNEI. V shed 3 bases and J 0 bases; nucleotides not matched to a gene: 3. The CDR3 sequence is 16 residues long. The DNA of the CDR3 is TGTGCCAGCAGTGATCTAGCGGGGGCGAGCACAGATACGCAGTATTTT. Amino acid sequence: CASSDLAGASTDTQYF.

The chain recombines TRBV5-4 with TRBJ1-2; tentatively, D is TRBD1 (5 bases). CDR1 and CDR2 (germline): SGHNT, YYREEE (reference sequence). The length of the CDR3 is 15 residues. Trimming left V 1 base short and J 3 bases short, with 13 bases between. CDR3: CASSLITGVDYGYTF. DNA for the CDR3: TGTGCCAGCAGCTTGATAACGGGGGTGGACTATGGCTACACCTTC.

The chain combines TRBV7-6 with TRBJ2-3; perhaps TRBD1 as D (6 bases). The CDR3 spans 15 residues. Per germline, CDR1 SGHVS and CDR2 FNYEAQ. Deletions cut 8 bases from V and 1 base from J, with 16 bases between. CDR3 residues: CASRLTGGGTDTQYF. CDR3 bases: TGTGCCAGCCGGTTGACAGGTGGGGGCACAGATACGCAGTATTTT.

This clone has a handful of counts. V gene TRBV4-1 combines with J gene TRBJ2-1, with 12 bases lining up with TRBD2. The CDR3 covers 14 residues. J gave up 8 bases and V 8 bases, and 7 bases lay outside the gene matches. Germline assignment: CDR1 MGHRA and CDR2 YSYEKL. CDR3 nucleotides: TGCGCCAGCTCCCTAGCGGGGGGGCGGGATGAGCAGTTCTTC. Translated: CASSLAGGRDEQFF.

This clone appeared a single time. The chain employs TRBV27 and TRBJ2-7; tentatively, D is TRBD1 (6 bases). CDR3 length: 14 amino acids. Trimming stripped 3 bases from V and 2 bases from J, with 11 bases between. CDR1 is MNHEY, CDR2 SMNVEV, per germline (reference sequence). The CDR3 here is CASSLQGPTYEQYF. The CDR3 DNA is TGTGCCAGCAGTTTGCAGGGGCCCACCTACGAGCAGTACTTC.